This TCR beta chain was sequenced for a study of T-cell memory formation after mild COVID-19. Study-level findings and limits: There was a balanced CD4/CD8 profile in clones contracting day 15 to 85, and later expanders leaned CD4+.

This clonotype came up a few times. The antigen remains undetermined. TCRdb itself ran the 5' RACE reads through MiXCR, one entry per CDR3 protein. The repertoire holds 190,000 or so distinct CDR3 sequences, about 20% seen once, with roughly 24% in the top ten. V was cut by 1 base and J by 4 bases, with 16 bases left in between. In germline, CDR1 is SGHVS, CDR2 FNYEAQ. The CDR3 is made up of 17 amino acids. Source material: PBMCs or a T cell subset sorted from them (not recorded which). The receptor was isolated from an adult woman who had mild COVID-19 (a few samples of this study predate the infection). Cell type and time point are not known. The rearrangement uses TRBV7-6 and TRBJ2-2; a possible D gene is TRBD2 (5 bases). CDR3 in amino acids: CASSLDQAGRGTGELFF. The CDR3, as DNA: TGTGCCAGCAGCTTAGATCAGGCGGGTCGGGGCACCGGGGAGCTGTTTTTT.